Listed below are T cell receptor beta chains from one sample, sequenced in a study of shared clonotypes between healthy human individuals. The data were produced by immunoSEQ multiplex PCR, yet TCRdb's version contains in-frame clones alone and is incomplete. The sample lists about 340,000 clones, 73% seen once, with less than 11% in the top ten. Sequences were obtained from memory CD4+ T cells sorted from blood. The receptors originated from a man aged 25 to 40 in good health. Both conserved end residues are part of each CDR3. Each record gives: J gene, D gene, clone size, V gene, CDR3 protein, CDR3 DNA. The D gene is left open where the match is weak. Clone size is shown for a subset of rows, as once, few, many or a class of expanded clone.

J: TRBJ2-6
D: -
size: -
V: TRBV10-2
CDR3: CASSAPSGAGANVLTF
DNA: TGCGCCAGCAGCGCCCCGTCTGGGGCTGGGGCCAACGTCCTGACTTTC

J: TRBJ2-7
D: TRBD2
size: -
V: TRBV10-3
CDR3: CAISESLAGGPYEQYF
DNA: TGTGCCATCAGTGAGTCGCTCGCGGGAGGACCCTACGAGCAGTACTTC

J: TRBJ1-2
D: -
size: -
V: TRBV14
CDR3: CASSTSGRNGYTF
DNA: TGTGCCAGCAGTACTTCCGGGAGGAATGGCTACACCTTC

J: TRBJ2-1
D: TRBD2
size: few
V: TRBV10-3
CDR3: CAISGPRTSGNEQFF
DNA: TGTGCCATCAGTGGCCCTCGGACTAGCGGGAATGAGCAGTTCTTC

J: TRBJ2-5
D: TRBD2
size: -
V: TRBV7-6
CDR3: CASSLLASGREGETQYF
DNA: TGTGCCAGCAGCTTGTTGGCGTCCGGTAGGGAGGGCGAGACCCAGTACTTC

J: TRBJ2-3
D: TRBD2
size: -
V: TRBV7-6
CDR3: CASSLPPGLREDTQYF
DNA: TGTGCCAGCAGCTTACCGCCGGGACTACGAGAGGATACGCAGTATTTT

J: TRBJ2-1
D: TRBD2
size: -
V: TRBV27
CDR3: CASTTHRGSRNEQFF
DNA: TGTGCCAGCACTACTCATCGCGGGAGTAGGAATGAGCAGTTCTTC

J: TRBJ2-5
D: -
size: -
V: TRBV7-3
CDR3: CASSHRMGETQYF
DNA: TGTGCCAGCAGCCATAGAATGGGAGAGACCCAGTACTTC

J: TRBJ2-2
D: -
size: -
V: TRBV28
CDR3: CASSPRGELFF
DNA: TGTGCCAGCAGCCCTCGGGGGGAGCTGTTTTTT

J: TRBJ2-2
D: -
size: once
V: TRBV4-3
CDR3: CASSQDNSLTGELFF
DNA: TGCGCCAGCAGCCAAGATAATAGCTTAACCGGGGAGCTGTTTTTT

J: TRBJ2-4
D: -
size: -
V: TRBV5-4
CDR3: CASSLDSGLKKGDIQYF
DNA: TGTGCCAGCAGCTTGGACAGCGGGTTGAAAAAGGGAGACATTCAGTACTTC

J: TRBJ2-7
D: TRBD1
size: -
V: TRBV5-1
CDR3: CASSLAPLGTGPHEQYF
DNA: TGCGCCAGCAGCCTGGCCCCGTTAGGGACAGGGCCCCACGAGCAGTACTTC

J: TRBJ1-5
D: -
size: -
V: TRBV15
CDR3: CATSRAGELNQPQHF
DNA: TGTGCCACCAGCAGAGCAGGGGAATTGAATCAGCCCCAGCATTTT

J: TRBJ2-1
D: TRBD2
size: -
V: TRBV9
CDR3: CASSVVGSSGVNEQFF
DNA: TGTGCCAGCAGCGTAGTGGGATCTAGCGGTGTCAATGAGCAGTTCTTC

J: TRBJ1-5
D: -
size: -
V: TRBV27
CDR3: CASKDQMGGNQPQHF
DNA: TGTGCCAGCAAGGACCAGATGGGAGGCAATCAGCCCCAGCATTTT

J: TRBJ2-2
D: -
size: -
V: TRBV2
CDR3: CASSEALAHTGELFF
DNA: TGTGCCAGCAGTGAAGCGCTAGCTCACACCGGGGAGCTGTTTTTT

J: TRBJ2-7
D: TRBD1
size: -
V: TRBV18
CDR3: CASSRQGGSSEQYF
DNA: TGTGCCAGCTCCCGACAGGGGGGGTCCTCCGAGCAGTACTTC

J: TRBJ1-5
D: TRBD1
size: -
V: TRBV9
CDR3: CASSAGQGDQPQHF
DNA: TGTGCCAGCAGCGCGGGACAGGGTGATCAGCCCCAGCATTTT

J: TRBJ2-1
D: TRBD2
size: -
V: TRBV7-6
CDR3: CASSLTAGVRNEQFF
DNA: TGTGCCAGCAGCTTAACGGCGGGAGTCCGGAATGAGCAGTTCTTC

J: TRBJ1-1
D: -
size: -
V: TRBV28
CDR3: CASSLPGEGDTEAFF
DNA: TGTGCCAGCAGTTTGCCAGGCGAAGGGGACACTGAAGCTTTCTTT

J: TRBJ2-5
D: -
size: -
V: TRBV7-9
CDR3: CASSFKGSETQYF
DNA: TGTGCCAGCAGCTTTAAGGGAAGTGAGACCCAGTACTTC

J: TRBJ2-5
D: TRBD1
size: once
V: TRBV11-2
CDR3: CASSLRQGVGTQYF
DNA: TGTGCCAGCAGCCTTCGACAGGGAGTAGGGACCCAGTACTTC

J: TRBJ2-5
D: -
size: -
V: TRBV5-1
CDR3: CASSPGGTGETQYF
DNA: TGCGCCAGCAGCCCGGGCGGTACCGGAGAGACCCAGTACTTC

J: TRBJ2-4
D: TRBD1
size: -
V: TRBV25-1
CDR3: CASSGTGSITKNIQYF
DNA: TGTGCCAGCAGTGGGACAGGATCGATTACCAAAAACATTCAGTACTTC

J: TRBJ2-3
D: TRBD2
size: -
V: TRBV6-4
CDR3: CASSKGLAYTDTQYF
DNA: TGTGCCAGCAGTAAGGGACTAGCGTACACAGATACGCAGTATTTT

J: TRBJ1-2
D: -
size: -
V: TRBV5-5
CDR3: CASSPDLNYGYTF
DNA: TGTGCCAGCAGCCCCGACTTAAACTATGGCTACACCTTC

J: TRBJ1-1
D: -
size: -
V: TRBV20-1
CDR3: CSASRTSEAFF
DNA: TGCAGTGCTAGCCGGACCTCTGAAGCTTTCTTT

J: TRBJ1-5
D: -
size: -
V: TRBV5-1
CDR3: CASSITGNQPQHF
DNA: TGCGCCAGCAGTATAACGGGAAACCAGCCCCAGCATTTT

J: TRBJ1-5
D: -
size: once
V: TRBV7-9
CDR3: CASSNRDGNQPQHF
DNA: TGTGCCAGCAGTAACCGGGACGGCAATCAGCCCCAGCATTTT

J: TRBJ1-5
D: -
size: -
V: TRBV27
CDR3: CASRGGPPFNNQPQHF
DNA: TGTGCCAGCCGGGGAGGCCCTCCCTTCAACAATCAGCCCCAGCATTTT

J: TRBJ2-5
D: TRBD2
size: -
V: TRBV27
CDR3: CASGEAGGYQETQYF
DNA: TGTGCCAGCGGCGAAGCGGGGGGGTACCAAGAGACCCAGTACTTC